The entry that follows covers one T cell receptor (beta chain) sequence. V was clipped by 8 bases and J by 0 bases; unmatched bases: 12. Germline CDR1 is SEHNR and CDR2 is FQNEAQ (reference sequence). The CDR3 runs 17 residues. This sample was taken from a study of regulatory T cells in long-lasting Graves disease. TCR beta libraries were built with iRepertoire HTBI primers and Arm-PCR of CDR3 regions. TCRdb reprocessed the multiplex PCR reads via MiXCR and lists one record per CDR3 protein. In the table there are some 560,000 distinct CDR3 sequences, roughly a sixth of which are singletons. Time point denoted: newly diagnosed GD, antithyroid drugs for less than 3 months. Preparation of the TCR library used RNA extracted from PBMCs. These data were also filed under a second study, of T cells in Graves' hyperthyroidism and ophthalmopathy.

This TCR came from a woman aged 40-65 years with Graves disease. The specimen comprised peripheral blood mononuclear cells (PBMCs), sampled at new diagnosis, from a patient treated with antithyroid drugs. The chain combines TRBV7-9 with TRBJ1-3, with 8 positions matching TRBD1. The DNA of the CDR3 is TGTGCCAGCCTCATCGACAGGGGCCAAACCTCTGGAAACACCATATATTTT. It yields the protein CASLIDRGQTSGNTIYF.